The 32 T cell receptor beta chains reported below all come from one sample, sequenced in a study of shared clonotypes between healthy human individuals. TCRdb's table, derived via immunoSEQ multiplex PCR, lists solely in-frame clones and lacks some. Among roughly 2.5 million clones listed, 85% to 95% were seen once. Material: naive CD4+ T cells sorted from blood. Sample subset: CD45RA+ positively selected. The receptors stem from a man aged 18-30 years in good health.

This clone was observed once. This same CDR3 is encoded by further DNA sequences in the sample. The CDR3 protein is CASRGRTEAFF. In nucleotides, the CDR3 is TGTGCCAGCAGGGGCCGCACTGAAGCTTTCTTT. The chain combines TRBV6-1 with TRBJ1-1; D ambiguous. Trimming stripped 6 bases from V and 4 bases from J, with 6 bases between. The CDR3 is 11 residues long. Per the germline V gene, CDR1 is MNHNS and CDR2 is SASEGT.

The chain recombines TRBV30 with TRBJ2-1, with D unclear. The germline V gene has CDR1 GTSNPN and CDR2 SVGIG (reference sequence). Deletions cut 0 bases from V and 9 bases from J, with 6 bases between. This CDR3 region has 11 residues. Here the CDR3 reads CAWSVLSEQFF. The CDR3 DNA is TGTGCCTGGAGTGTACTTTCTGAGCAGTTCTTC.

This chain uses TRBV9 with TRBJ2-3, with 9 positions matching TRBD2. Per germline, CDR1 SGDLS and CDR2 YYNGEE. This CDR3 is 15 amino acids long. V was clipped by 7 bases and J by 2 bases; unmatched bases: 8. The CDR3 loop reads CASAKRGGDTDTQYF. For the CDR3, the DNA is TGTGCCAGCGCCAAACGCGGGGGGGACACAGATACGCAGTATTTT.

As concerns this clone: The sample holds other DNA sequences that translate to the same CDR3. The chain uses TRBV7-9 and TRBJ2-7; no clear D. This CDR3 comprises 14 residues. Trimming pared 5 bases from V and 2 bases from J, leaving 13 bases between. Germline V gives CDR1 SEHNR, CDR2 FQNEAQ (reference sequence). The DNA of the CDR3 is TGTGCCAGCAGCGATGAAGGTGTCACCTACGAGCAGTACTTC. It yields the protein CASSDEGVTYEQYF.

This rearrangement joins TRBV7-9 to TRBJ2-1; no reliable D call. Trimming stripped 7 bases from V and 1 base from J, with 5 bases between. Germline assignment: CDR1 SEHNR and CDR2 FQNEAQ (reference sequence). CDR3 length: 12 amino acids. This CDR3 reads CASTPSYNEQFF. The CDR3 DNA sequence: TGTGCCAGCACTCCATCCTACAATGAGCAGTTCTTC.

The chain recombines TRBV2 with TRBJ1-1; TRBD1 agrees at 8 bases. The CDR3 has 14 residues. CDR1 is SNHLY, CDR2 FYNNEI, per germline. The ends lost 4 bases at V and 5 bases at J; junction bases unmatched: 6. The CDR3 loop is CASSGDRGRTEAFF. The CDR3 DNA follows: TGTGCCAGCAGTGGAGACAGGGGTCGAACTGAAGCTTTCTTT.

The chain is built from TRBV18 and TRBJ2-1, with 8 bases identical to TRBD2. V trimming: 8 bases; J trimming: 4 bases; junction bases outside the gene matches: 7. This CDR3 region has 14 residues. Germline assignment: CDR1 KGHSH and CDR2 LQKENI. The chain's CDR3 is CASEGRGAYNEQFF. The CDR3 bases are TGTGCCAGCGAAGGGCGGGGGGCATACAATGAGCAGTTCTTC.

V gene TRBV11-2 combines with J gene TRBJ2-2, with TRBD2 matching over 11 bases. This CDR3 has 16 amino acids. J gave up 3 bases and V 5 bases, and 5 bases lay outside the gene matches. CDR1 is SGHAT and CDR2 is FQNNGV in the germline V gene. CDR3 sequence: CASSDRLAGYTGELFF. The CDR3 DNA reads TGTGCCAGCAGCGACCGACTAGCGGGGTACACCGGGGAGCTGTTTTTT.

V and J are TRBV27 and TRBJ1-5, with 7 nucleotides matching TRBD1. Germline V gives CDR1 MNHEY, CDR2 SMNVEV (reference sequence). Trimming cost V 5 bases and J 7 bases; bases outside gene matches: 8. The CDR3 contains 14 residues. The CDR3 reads CASSPRQGAQPQHF. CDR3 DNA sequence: TGTGCCAGCAGTCCAAGACAGGGTGCCCAGCCCCAGCATTTT.

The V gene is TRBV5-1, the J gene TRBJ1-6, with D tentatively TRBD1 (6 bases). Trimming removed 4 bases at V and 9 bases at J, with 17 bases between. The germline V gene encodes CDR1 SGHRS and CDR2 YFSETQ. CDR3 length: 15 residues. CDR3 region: CASSPLDSGPSPLHF. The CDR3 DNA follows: TGCGCCAGCAGCCCCTTGGACAGTGGCCCTTCACCCCTCCACTTT.

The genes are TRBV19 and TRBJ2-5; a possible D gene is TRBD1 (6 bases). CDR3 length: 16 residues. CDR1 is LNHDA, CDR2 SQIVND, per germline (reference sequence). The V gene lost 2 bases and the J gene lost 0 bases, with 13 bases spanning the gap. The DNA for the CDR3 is TGTGCCAGTAGTATATTGGGGACATCGTACCAAGAGACCCAGTACTTC. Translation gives CASSILGTSYQETQYF.

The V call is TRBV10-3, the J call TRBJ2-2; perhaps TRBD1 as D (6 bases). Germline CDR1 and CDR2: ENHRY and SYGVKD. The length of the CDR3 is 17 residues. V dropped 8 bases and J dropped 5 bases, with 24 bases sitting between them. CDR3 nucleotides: TGTGCCATCCACGACGAAGGGGACATCCGATGGACCGGGGAGCTGTTTTTT. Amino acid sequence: CAIHDEGDIRWTGELFF.

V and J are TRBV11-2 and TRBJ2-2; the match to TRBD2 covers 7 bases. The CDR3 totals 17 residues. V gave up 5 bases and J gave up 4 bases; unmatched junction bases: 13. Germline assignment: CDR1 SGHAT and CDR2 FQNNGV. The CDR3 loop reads CASSRQSGDSATGELFF. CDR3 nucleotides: TGTGCCAGCAGCAGACAGAGCGGGGACTCCGCCACCGGGGAGCTGTTTTTT.

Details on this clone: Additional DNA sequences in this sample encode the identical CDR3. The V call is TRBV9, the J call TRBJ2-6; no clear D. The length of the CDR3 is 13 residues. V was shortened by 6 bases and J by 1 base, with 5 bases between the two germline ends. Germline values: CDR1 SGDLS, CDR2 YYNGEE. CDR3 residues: CASTRSGANVLTF. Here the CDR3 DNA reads TGTGCCAGCACCCGTTCTGGGGCCAACGTCCTGACTTTC. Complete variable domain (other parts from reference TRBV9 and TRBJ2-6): DSGVTQTPKHLITATGQRVTLRCSPRSGDLSVYWYQQSLDQGLQFLIQYYNGEERAKGNILERFSAQQFPDLHSELNLSSLELGDSALYFCASTRSGANVLTFGAGSRLTVL.

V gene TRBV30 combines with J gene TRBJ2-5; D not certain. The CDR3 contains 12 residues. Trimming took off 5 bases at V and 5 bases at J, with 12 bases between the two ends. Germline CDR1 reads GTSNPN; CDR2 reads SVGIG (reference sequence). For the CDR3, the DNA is TGTGCCTGGGGTGCTATTAGGGAGACCCAGTACTTC. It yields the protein CAWGAIRETQYF.

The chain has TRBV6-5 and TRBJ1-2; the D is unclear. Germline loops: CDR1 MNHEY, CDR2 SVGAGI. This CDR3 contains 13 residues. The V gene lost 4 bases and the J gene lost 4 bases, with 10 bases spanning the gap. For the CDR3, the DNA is TGTGCCAGCAGTTCCGGGATTGTCTATGGCTACACCTTC. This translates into CASSSGIVYGYTF.

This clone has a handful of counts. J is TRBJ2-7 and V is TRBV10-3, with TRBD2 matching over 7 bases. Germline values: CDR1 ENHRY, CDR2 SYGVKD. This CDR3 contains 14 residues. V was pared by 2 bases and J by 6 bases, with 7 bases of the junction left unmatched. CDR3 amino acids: CAISEIAGLVEQYF. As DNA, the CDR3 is TGTGCCATCAGTGAGATAGCGGGCCTGGTCGAGCAGTACTTC.

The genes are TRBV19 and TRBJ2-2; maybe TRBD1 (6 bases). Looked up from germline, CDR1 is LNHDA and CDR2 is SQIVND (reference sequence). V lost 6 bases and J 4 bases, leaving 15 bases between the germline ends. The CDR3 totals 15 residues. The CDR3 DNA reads TGTGCCAGTAGACCAGGGGCGGTCGGCACCGGGGAGCTGTTTTTT. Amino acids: CASRPGAVGTGELFF.

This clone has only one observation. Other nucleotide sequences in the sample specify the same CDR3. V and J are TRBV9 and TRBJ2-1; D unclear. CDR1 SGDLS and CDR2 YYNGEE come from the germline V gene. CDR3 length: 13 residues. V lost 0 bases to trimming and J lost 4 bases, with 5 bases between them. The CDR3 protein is CASSVADYNEQFF. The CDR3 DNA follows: TGTGCCAGCAGCGTAGCCGATTACAATGAGCAGTTCTTC.

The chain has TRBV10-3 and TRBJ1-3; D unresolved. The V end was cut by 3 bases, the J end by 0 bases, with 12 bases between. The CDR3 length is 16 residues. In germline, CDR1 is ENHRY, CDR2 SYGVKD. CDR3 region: CAISERVADSGNTIYF. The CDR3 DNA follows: TGTGCCATCAGTGAAAGAGTGGCGGACTCTGGAAACACCATATATTTT.

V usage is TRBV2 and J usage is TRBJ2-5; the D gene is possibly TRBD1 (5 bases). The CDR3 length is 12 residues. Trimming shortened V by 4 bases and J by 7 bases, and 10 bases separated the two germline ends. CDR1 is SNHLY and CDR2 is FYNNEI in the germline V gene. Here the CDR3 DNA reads TGTGCCAGCAGTGGGTTAGGGGTGACCCAGTACTTC. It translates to CASSGLGVTQYF.

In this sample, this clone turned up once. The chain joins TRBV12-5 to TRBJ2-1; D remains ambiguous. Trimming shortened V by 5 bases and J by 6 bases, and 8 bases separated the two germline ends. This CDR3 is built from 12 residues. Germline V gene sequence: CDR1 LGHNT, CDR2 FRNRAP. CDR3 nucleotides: TGTGCTAGTGGTCAAGGGATCAATGAGCAGTTCTTC. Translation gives CASGQGINEQFF.

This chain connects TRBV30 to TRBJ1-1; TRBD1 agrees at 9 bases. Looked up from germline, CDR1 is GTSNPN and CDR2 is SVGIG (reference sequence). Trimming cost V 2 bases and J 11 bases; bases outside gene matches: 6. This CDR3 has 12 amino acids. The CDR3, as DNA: TGTGCCTGGAGTACCGACAGGGGGACGGCTTTCTTT. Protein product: CAWSTDRGTAFF.

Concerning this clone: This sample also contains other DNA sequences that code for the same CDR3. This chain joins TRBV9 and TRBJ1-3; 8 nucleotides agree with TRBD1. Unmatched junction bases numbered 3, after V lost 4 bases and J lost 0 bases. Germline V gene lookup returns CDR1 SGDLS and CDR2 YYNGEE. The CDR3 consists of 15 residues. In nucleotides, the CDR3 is TGTGCCAGCAGCCCAGGACAGGGCTCTGGAAACACCATATATTTT. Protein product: CASSPGQGSGNTIYF.

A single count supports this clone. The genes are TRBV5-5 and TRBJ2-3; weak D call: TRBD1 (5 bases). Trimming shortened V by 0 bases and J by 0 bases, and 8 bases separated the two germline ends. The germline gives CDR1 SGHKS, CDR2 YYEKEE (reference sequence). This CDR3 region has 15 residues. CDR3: CASSLDRSSTDTQYF. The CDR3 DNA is TGTGCCAGCAGCTTGGACAGGTCTAGCACAGATACGCAGTATTTT.

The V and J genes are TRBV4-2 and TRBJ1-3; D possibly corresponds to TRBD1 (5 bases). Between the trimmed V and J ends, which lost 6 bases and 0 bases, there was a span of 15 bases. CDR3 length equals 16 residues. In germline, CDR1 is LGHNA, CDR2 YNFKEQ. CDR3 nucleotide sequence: TGTGCCAGCAGTTCCACCGGGGGGAACTCTGGAAACACCATATATTTT. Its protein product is CASSSTGGNSGNTIYF.

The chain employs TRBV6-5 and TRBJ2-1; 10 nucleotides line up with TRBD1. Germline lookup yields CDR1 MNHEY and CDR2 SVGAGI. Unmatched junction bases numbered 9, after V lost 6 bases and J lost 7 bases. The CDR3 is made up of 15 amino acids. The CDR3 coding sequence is TGTGCCAGCAGATTCCGGACAGGGGGTTGGAATGAGCAGTTCTTC. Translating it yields CASRFRTGGWNEQFF.

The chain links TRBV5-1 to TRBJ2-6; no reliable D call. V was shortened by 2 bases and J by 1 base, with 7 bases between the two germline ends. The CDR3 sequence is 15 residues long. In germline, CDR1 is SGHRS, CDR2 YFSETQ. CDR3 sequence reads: CASSLSLSGANVLTF. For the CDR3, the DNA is TGCGCCAGCAGCTTATCCTTATCTGGGGCCAACGTCCTGACTTTC.

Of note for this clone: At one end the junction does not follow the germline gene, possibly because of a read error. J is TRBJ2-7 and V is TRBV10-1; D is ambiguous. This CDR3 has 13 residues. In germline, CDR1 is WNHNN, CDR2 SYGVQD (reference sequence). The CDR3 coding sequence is TGCGCCAGCAGTGAGTCAGGCTCCCACGAGCAGTACTTC. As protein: CASSESGSHEQYF.

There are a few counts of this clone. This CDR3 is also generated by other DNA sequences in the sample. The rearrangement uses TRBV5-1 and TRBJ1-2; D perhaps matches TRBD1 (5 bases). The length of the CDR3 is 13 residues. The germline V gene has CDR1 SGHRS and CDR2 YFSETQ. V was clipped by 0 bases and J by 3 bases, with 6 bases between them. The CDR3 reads CASSLVGDYGYTF. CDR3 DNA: TGCGCCAGCAGCTTGGTAGGGGACTATGGCTACACCTTC.

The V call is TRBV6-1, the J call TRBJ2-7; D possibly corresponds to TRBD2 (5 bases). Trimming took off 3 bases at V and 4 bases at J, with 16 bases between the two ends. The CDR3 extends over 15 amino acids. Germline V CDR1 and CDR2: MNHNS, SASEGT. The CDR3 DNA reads TGTGCCAGCAGTGATAATCTCGGGATAGGATACGAGCAGTACTTC. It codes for CASSDNLGIGYEQYF.

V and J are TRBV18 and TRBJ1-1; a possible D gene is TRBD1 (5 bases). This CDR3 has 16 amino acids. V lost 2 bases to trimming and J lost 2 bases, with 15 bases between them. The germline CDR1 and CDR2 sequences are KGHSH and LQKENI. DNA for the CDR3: TGTGCCAGCTCACCAAGACAGAGACTGAAAAACACTGAAGCTTTCTTT. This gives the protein CASSPRQRLKNTEAFF.